The 19 T cell receptor beta chains reported below all come from one sample, sequenced in a study of tumor and adjacent non-tumor tissue in lung cancer. RNA was extracted from bulk tissue without any cell sorting. More than 3 cm separated this lung sample from the edge of the tumor. A modified ARM-PCR protocol with three rounds of nested PCR amplified TCRbeta. TCRdb independently ran MiXCR on the multiplex PCR reads; one entry per CDR3 protein. The data hold approximately 68,000 distinct CDR3 sequences, with more than 65% observed a single time. The sequenced sample was distant non-tumor lung tissue. These receptors were collected from a man aged 60 to 75 with non-small cell lung cancer.

The chain uses TRBV13 and TRBJ2-5, with 10 bases matching TRBD2. The CDR3 covers 16 residues. The V gene's germline CDR1 is PRHDT and CDR2 FYEKMQ (reference sequence). The V and J ends lost 7 bases and 3 bases, in that order; junction bases with no gene match: 11. The CDR3 sequence: CASILGLADLEETQYF. The CDR3 DNA sequence: TGTGCCAGCATCCTCGGACTAGCGGACTTAGAAGAGACCCAGTACTTC. Variable domain in full (rest from reference TRBV13 and TRBJ2-5): AAGVIQSPRHLIKEKRETATLKCYPIPRHDTVYWYQQGPGQDPQFLISFYEKMQSDKGSIPDRFSAQQFSDYHSELNMSSLELGDSALYFCASILGLADLEETQYFGPGTRLLVL.

The DNA of the CDR3 is TGCAGCGTTGAGCCAAAGGGTTTGGGAAACATTCAGTACTTC. Translation: CSVEPKGLGNIQYF. This chain uses TRBV29-1 with TRBJ2-4; D is unresolved. This CDR3 comprises 14 residues. CDR1 and CDR2 (germline): SQVTM, ANQGSEA. The V gene lost 3 bases and the J gene lost 6 bases, with 15 bases spanning the gap.

The chain links TRBV6-1 to TRBJ2-5, with a tentative D call TRBD1 (6 bases). The V and J ends lost 0 bases and 7 bases respectively, with 18 bases between them. CDR3 length equals 16 residues. Germline CDR1 is MNHNS and CDR2 is SASEGT. CDR3 nucleotide sequence: TGTGCCAGCAGTGAAGCGTGGGGGCTAGTGGGTGGGACCCAGTACTTC. It is translated as CASSEAWGLVGGTQYF.

This clonotype was counted once. With a much larger clone just one base away, this may be a read error. The V call is TRBV20-1, the J call TRBJ2-1; D possibly corresponds to TRBD1 (6 bases). The CDR3 is 16 residues long. Trimming stripped 3 bases from V and 6 bases from J, with 21 bases between. CDR1 is DFQATT, CDR2 SNEGSKA, per germline (reference sequence). This CDR3 reads CSASLIRGPRANEQFF. Written as DNA, the CDR3 is TGCAGTGCTAGTCTTATCAGGGGCCCCCGGGCCAATGAGCAGTTCTTC.

Notes on this clonotype: This likely comes from a read error, as the CDR3 has no conserved phenylalanine or tryptophan at its end. The chain carries TRBV29-1 and TRBJ2-4, with D unresolved. Trimming stripped 8 bases from V and 6 bases from J, with 14 bases between. The length of the CDR3 is 12 residues. CDR1 is SQVTM and CDR2 is ANQGSEA in the germline V gene. The CDR3 DNA sequence: TGCAGCTTCCGGGCTTCCAGAAACATTCAGTACATC. Protein sequence: CSFRASRNIQYI.

In regard to this clonotype: Possible read error: a much larger clone is one base away. The CDR3 coding sequence is TGCAGCGTTGAAGTATGGGGGAACAATGAGCAGTTCTTC. Residues: CSVEVWGNNEQFF. The rearrangement uses TRBV29-1 and TRBJ2-1, with D perhaps matching TRBD1 or TRBD2 (5 bases each). The CDR3 runs 13 residues. Germline V gene lookup returns CDR1 SQVTM and CDR2 ANQGSEA. Between the trimmed V and J ends, which lost 1 base and 5 bases, there was a span of 9 bases.

As for this clonotype: The junction does not match germline at one end; this may be a read error. The rearrangement uses TRBV11-1 and TRBJ2-7; no clear D. Germline values: CDR1 SGHAT, CDR2 FQDESV (reference sequence). The CDR3 totals 15 residues. This CDR3 is CASSFCEGNSYEQYF. The DNA for the CDR3 is TGTGCCAGCAGCTTTTGTGAAGGAAACTCCTACGAGCAATACTTC.

Turning to this clonotype: One end of the junction fails to match germline, which may point to a read error. The chain combines TRBV11-1 with TRBJ2-2; TRBD2 aligns across 7 bases. CDR1 is SGHAT and CDR2 is FQDESV in the germline V gene (reference sequence). The CDR3 spans 14 residues. The CDR3 nucleotides are TGCACCAGCAGCTTAACTAGCGAGACCGGGGAGCTGTTTTTT. It specifies CTSSLTSETGELFF.

About this clonotype: Sequence at one end of the junction differs from germline and may be a read error. CDR3 nucleotides: TGCACCAGTGGCCAAGAACGCAACTACAATGAGCAGTTCTTC. Protein product: CTSGQERNYNEQFF. The rearrangement joins TRBV4-1 to TRBJ2-1, with D uncertain. Germline V gene data show CDR1 as MGHRA and CDR2 as YSYEKL. This CDR3 comprises 14 residues.

Of note for this clonotype: The junction differs from germline at one of its ends, possibly a read error. The rearrangement joins TRBV10-3 to TRBJ2-1; TRBD2 is a possible D gene (6 bases). Germline lookup yields CDR1 ENHRY and CDR2 SYGVKD. The CDR3 contains 17 residues. The CDR3 DNA follows: TGTACCATCAGTGAGGATCCTAACGGGAGCTCCTACAATGAGCAGTTCTTC. Its protein is CTISEDPNGSSYNEQFF.

Concerning this clonotype itself: One end of the junction does not line up with germline, which may come from a read error. The chain is built from TRBV11-1 and TRBJ2-1; D not certain. In germline, CDR1 is SGHAT, CDR2 FQDESV (reference sequence). This CDR3 is 15 amino acids long. The CDR3 sequence is CATSPRVIPVNEQFF. The CDR3 nucleotides are TGTGCCACCAGCCCACGGGTAATTCCGGTGAATGAGCAGTTCTTC.

With respect to this clonotype: The junction does not match germline at one end; this may be a read error. CDR3 in amino acids: CTIRDEDRHEQFF. DNA for the CDR3: TGTACCATTCGAGACGAAGATAGACATGAGCAGTTCTTC. The chain has TRBV10-3 and TRBJ2-1; D is ambiguous. The CDR3 length is 13 residues. The germline V gene has CDR1 ENHRY and CDR2 SYGVKD.

J is TRBJ2-3 and V is TRBV6-2 or TRBV6-3, with 7 nucleotides matching TRBD2. Trimming took 7 bases from V and 3 from J; bases not matched to a gene: 10. The germline CDR1 and CDR2 sequences are MNHEY and SVGEGT. The CDR3 has 15 residues. In DNA form, the CDR3 reads TGTGCCAGCAATTCAACTAACGGGAGGACAGATACGCAGTATTTT. Encoded protein: CASNSTNGRTDTQYF.

Worth noting for this clonotype: A single base separates this from a much larger clone, so it may be a read error. The V call is TRBV19, the J call TRBJ1-4; tentatively, D is TRBD1 (5 bases). CDR3 length: 15 amino acids. CDR1 and CDR2 (germline): LNHDA, SQIVND (reference sequence). Here the CDR3 DNA reads TGTACCAGTAAGAGGGGAGACAGTACTAATGAAAAACTGTTTTTT. Its protein is CTSKRGDSTNEKLFF.

In regard to this clonotype: One end of the junction fails to match germline, which may point to a read error. V and J are TRBV11-2 and TRBJ2-1; D not resolved. This CDR3 has 15 residues. Germline CDR1 reads SGHAT; CDR2 reads FQNNGV. CDR3 sequence: CANTPLTSSDNEQFF. Written as DNA, the CDR3 is TGTGCCAACACCCCTCTCACAAGCTCCGACAATGAGCAGTTCTTC.

This clonotype was seen a single time. DNA for the CDR3: TGTGCCAGCTGCGAAGGAATGTCGGAGACCCAGTACTTC. Its protein product is CASCEGMSETQYF. V usage is TRBV11-2 and J usage is TRBJ2-5; no clear D. CDR1 is SGHAT, CDR2 FQNNGV, per germline. V was clipped by 8 bases and J by 5 bases, with 15 bases between them. The CDR3 is 13 amino acids.

With respect to this clonotype: Compared with germline, one end of the junction differs, possibly owing to a read error. The CDR3 loop reads CASSYTNGAGKLFF. DNA of the CDR3: TGTGCCAGTAGCTATACTAATGGCGCCGGGAAGCTGTTTTTT. This chain connects TRBV11-1 to TRBJ2-2; TRBD2 is a possible D gene (5 bases). Germline V gene data show CDR1 as SGHAT and CDR2 as FQDESV (reference sequence). The CDR3 has 14 amino acids.

This clonotype was seen just once. The V and J genes are TRBV4-2 and TRBJ2-1; 11 bases agree with TRBD2. Germline CDR1 reads LGHNA; CDR2 reads YNFKEQ. The V and J ends lost 4 bases and 6 bases, in that order; junction bases with no gene match: 14. CDR3 length: 18 amino acids. DNA for the CDR3: TGTGCCAGCAGCCGAGATTTAGCGGGAGGGCCCTCTACCAATGAGCAGTTCTTC. This codes for CASSRDLAGGPSTNEQFF.

Note on this clonotype: Just one base apart from a much larger clone, this may be a read error. This chain links TRBV7-9 with TRBJ2-2; TRBD2 matches at 7 bases. The germline V gene has CDR1 SEHNR and CDR2 FQNEAQ (reference sequence). The CDR3 extends over 16 amino acids. The CDR3 DNA sequence: TGTGCCAACAGCGCCCCTGGACTAGCGAACACCGGGGAGCTGTTTTTT. Translated, it gives CANSAPGLANTGELFF.